This TCR beta chain was observed in a study of cytomegalovirus exposure and HLA in healthy donors. Overall study context: Per a later analysis, the 666 first-cohort and over 90 validation repertoires shared one platform.

The CDR3 has 15 amino acids. Trimming cost V 9 bases and J 6 bases, with 21 bases left between them. Germline V gene lookup returns CDR1 LNHDA and CDR2 SQIVND (reference sequence). Overall study results and limits: Most observed TCR sequences were rare, whereas some public TCRs were detected in many donors. In vitro assays verified that a few CMV-associated chains recognized CMV antigens specifically.

About this clone itself: Its target is unknown.

Generated by immunoSEQ multiplex PCR, the TCRdb table keeps only in-frame clones and is missing some. The sample has about 220,000 clones, about 93% seen once; the top ten hold around 1.1%. The receptor was isolated from a woman aged 18-35 years in good health and CMV-seronegative. This chain links TRBV19 with TRBJ2-1; D is perhaps TRBD2 (5 bases). The specimen was PBMCs. The CDR3 DNA reads as TGTGCCAGCCTTAAGGGAGATCGATCCAGCAATGAGCAGTTCTTC. The encoded protein is CASLKGDRSSNEQFF.